This T cell receptor beta chain comes out of a study of blood T cell repertoires in COVID-19. The wider study: Some COVID-19 samples were acute and others convalescent; all came from the United States, Italy and Spain.

Germline V gene sequence: CDR1 LNHDA, CDR2 SQIVND (reference sequence). Deletions cut 1 base from V and 4 bases from J, with 11 bases between. This CDR3 has 15 amino acids. Libraries were prepared by immunoSEQ multiplex PCR; TCRdb keeps only in-frame clonotypes and omits some of them. This sample has 120,000 to 150,000 clones, with roughly 86% found just once. The sample was peripheral blood. The rearrangement uses TRBV19 and TRBJ1-5, with D possibly matching TRBD1 (6 bases). The source of this sequence is a human donor in a cohort sampled during active COVID-19. For the CDR3, the DNA is TGTGCCAGTAGTATAGGTGGCAGGGGAAATCAGCCCCAGCATTTT. Translating it yields CASSIGGRGNQPQHF.